This T cell receptor beta chain was obtained from a study of blood T cell repertoires in COVID-19. As for the study in general: Sources were T cells, B-cell-depleted T cells, or PBMCs; the material itself was cDNA or gDNA.

Germline-derived CDR1 and CDR2 are LNHDA and SQIVND (reference sequence). Germline trimming cut 5 bases from V and 3 bases from J; bases unmatched to any gene: 14. The CDR3 is 17 amino acids. About this clone: In this CDR3 the conserved last residue, phenylalanine or tryptophan, is missing, so a read error is likely.

In the authors' workflow: The assay estimated nucleated cells by amplifying reference gene primers. The data were produced by immunoSEQ multiplex PCR, yet TCRdb's version contains in-frame clones alone and is incomplete. The DNA was the basis for D and trimming; V, J and clone size are from that table. The sample has 200,000 to 250,000 clones, 88% seen once; the top ten hold roughly 2.5%. Material for sequencing was peripheral blood. The chain links TRBV19 to TRBJ2-7; TRBD2 matches at 9 bases. The clonotype comes from a woman in her sixties with acute or convalescent COVID-19. For the CDR3, the DNA is TGTGCCAGTAGTCCCGCTGTTTCTAGCGGGAAGATCTACGAGCAGTACTCC. This codes for CASSPAVSSGKIYEQYS.